The 10 T cell receptor beta chains listed next were all sequenced from one sample in a study of Ad26.COV2.S vaccination and SARS-CoV-2 variants (dated by TCRdb to the early 2020s). The meaning of the sample's time point label: individuals recovered from natural SARS-CoV-2 infection. The library was built by means of the immunoSEQ multiplex PCR assay. The table comes from immuneACCESS by way of TCRdb, which keeps in-frame sequences with V and J called. Part of the clones is missing from these tables; in studies checked, under half for an unresolved V gene and the rest for unknown reasons. The sample table holds some 180,000 clones, of which around 85% were seen once. Jointly, the top ten make up approximately 6% of the sample. This sample comprised peripheral blood, obtained after recovery from COVID-19. These receptors all stem from a human donor who had recovered from COVID-19.

This clone is a singleton in its sample. The chain employs TRBV9 and TRBJ2-3; tentatively, D is TRBD2 (6 bases). CDR1 is SGDLS, CDR2 YYNGEE, per germline. This CDR3 is built from 15 residues. The germline V and J ends were trimmed by 2 bases and 2 bases, with 12 bases remaining between them. The CDR3 DNA follows: TGTGCCAGCAGCGTCGAGGGACTGGCCACAGATACGCAGTATTTT. Its translation: CASSVEGLATDTQYF.

V and J are TRBV7-9 and TRBJ2-7; 7 bases agree with TRBD1. The germline V gene encodes CDR1 SEHNR and CDR2 FQNEAQ (reference sequence). Trimming cost V 6 bases and J 2 bases; bases outside gene matches: 13. The CDR3 length is 16 residues. The CDR3: CASRPGWQGDTYEQYF. CDR3 DNA sequence: TGTGCCAGCAGACCCGGGTGGCAGGGGGATACCTACGAGCAGTACTTC.

The chain links TRBV7-6 to TRBJ2-2; 11 bases match TRBD1. V was pared by 1 base and J by 6 bases, with 1 base of the junction left unmatched. The germline V gene has CDR1 SGHVS and CDR2 FNYEAQ. The CDR3 is 15 residues long. The DNA for the CDR3 is TGTGCCAGCAGCTTAGAGGGACAGGGGGCCGGGGAGCTGTTTTTT. Protein product: CASSLEGQGAGELFF.

The V and J genes are TRBV9 and TRBJ2-1; TRBD2 matches 16 bases. Unmatched junction bases numbered 4, after V lost 4 bases and J lost 0 bases. CDR3 length equals 18 residues. Germline CDR1 SGDLS, CDR2 YYNGEE. CDR3 DNA sequence: TGTGCCAGCAGCCACGGGACTAGCGGGGGGGCCTCCTACAATGAGCAGTTCTTC. This translates into CASSHGTSGGASYNEQFF.

The V and J genes are TRBV7-2 and TRBJ2-5, with 9 bases matching TRBD1. Germline-derived CDR1 and CDR2 are SGHTA and FQGNSA. The CDR3 consists of 19 residues. V lost 2 bases to trimming and J lost 0 bases; unmatched junction nucleotides: 13. The CDR3 DNA follows: TGTGCCAGCAGCTTAAGCCGCCCCTGGGACAGGGAGCACCAAGAGACCCAGTACTTC. Its protein is CASSLSRPWDREHQETQYF.

This rearrangement joins TRBV6-1 to TRBJ1-1; TRBD1 matches 8 bases. After removal of 2 bases from V and 6 bases from J, the junction contained 8 bases not matched to a gene. Germline assignment: CDR1 MNHNS and CDR2 SASEGT. CDR3 size: 15 residues. Here the CDR3 reads CASSENEDRVSEAFF. The CDR3 bases are TGTGCCAGCAGTGAAAACGAGGACAGGGTTTCTGAAGCTTTCTTT.

For the CDR3, the DNA is TGTGCCAGCAGCCCGGGGGAATTAGCGGGGGCACAAGAGACCCAGTACTTC. It yields the protein CASSPGELAGAQETQYF. This chain uses TRBV7-9 with TRBJ2-5; 9 nucleotides agree with TRBD2. Germline assignment: CDR1 SEHNR and CDR2 FQNEAQ (reference sequence). This CDR3 comprises 17 residues. The V and J ends lost 5 bases and 2 bases, in that order; junction bases with no gene match: 12.

The V gene is TRBV11-2, the J gene TRBJ2-1, with TRBD2 identical over 13 bases. V trimming: 5 bases; J trimming: 15 bases; junction bases outside the gene matches: 13. Germline-derived CDR1 and CDR2 are SGHAT and FQNNGV. The CDR3 spans 15 residues. The CDR3 here is CASSPEGLAGMSWFF. In DNA, the CDR3 is TGTGCCAGCAGCCCGGAGGGACTAGCGGGGATGAGCTGGTTCTTC.

The rearrangement links TRBV4-2 to TRBJ1-1; D is perhaps TRBD1 (6 bases). From germline, CDR1 is LGHNA and CDR2 YNFKEQ. The CDR3 is made up of 14 amino acids. The V end lost 4 bases, the J end lost 1 base, and 10 bases lay between the germline ends. Here the CDR3 DNA reads TGTGCCAGCAGCCGGGAGGGGGGGAACACTGAAGCTTTCTTT. Its translation: CASSREGGNTEAFF.

The chain has TRBV5-8 and TRBJ2-6, with D possibly TRBD2 on 5 matching bases. Germline assignment: CDR1 SGHTS and CDR2 YDEGEE. The ends were cut back, 4 bases at V and 4 bases at J, with 15 bases in the middle. The length of the CDR3 is 16 residues. The CDR3 nucleotides are TGTGCCAGCAGCAGCGGACTGAGGTCCGGGGCCAACGTCCTGACTTTC. This codes for CASSSGLRSGANVLTF.